The 20 T cell receptor beta chains below all came from one sample that was sequenced in a study of patients and donors after allogeneic stem cell transplantation. TCRdb recomputed calls from the RT-PCR reads with MiXCR, one row per CDR3 protein. The sample contains hundreds of thousands of distinct CDR3 sequences, about 37% of which appear only once. The sample taken for sequencing was blood, either unsorted or a sorted T cell fraction (not recorded which). These receptors were obtained from a human donor who was either an allogeneic HSCT recipient or a stem cell or donor lymphocyte infusion donor (not recorded which). It is not recorded whose cells these are; they may come from a transplant donor.

The chain recombines TRBV10-3 with TRBJ1-2; D perhaps matches TRBD1 (6 bases). V lost 0 bases to trimming and J lost 7 bases, with 6 bases between them. The CDR3 has 12 residues. Per germline, CDR1 ENHRY and CDR2 SYGVKD. CDR3 sequence reads: CAISESTGGYTF. The CDR3 coding sequence is TGTGCCATCAGTGAGTCGACAGGTGGCTACACCTTC.

This chain connects TRBV10-3 to TRBJ1-1; weak D call: TRBD1 (5 bases). V was pared by 6 bases and J by 6 bases, with 11 bases between. This CDR3 contains 12 residues. CDR1 and CDR2 from the germline V gene are ENHRY and SYGVKD. The DNA for the CDR3 is TGTGCCATCAGGGACATTAACGCTGAAGCTTTCTTT. This encodes CAIRDINAEAFF.

The chain joins TRBV4-3 to TRBJ1-2; D is possibly TRBD1 (5 bases). Germline V gene sequence: CDR1 LGHNA, CDR2 YSLEER. With 0 bases removed from V and 8 bases from J, the gap between germline ends came to 13 bases. There are 14 residues in the CDR3. In DNA form, the CDR3 reads TGCGCCAGCAGCCAAGAATCGACAGTCGGGGGCTACACCTTC. Translating gives CASSQESTVGGYTF.

There are many counts of this clonotype. This sequence joins TRBV3-1 and TRBJ1-5; D remains unclear. From germline, CDR1 is LGHDT and CDR2 YNNKEL (reference sequence). Trimming cost V 1 base and J 4 bases, with 5 bases left between them. The length of the CDR3 is 13 residues. The CDR3 sequence: CASSQGWNQPQHF. CDR3 coding DNA: TGTGCCAGCAGCCAAGGTTGGAATCAGCCCCAGCATTTT.

The chain combines TRBV6-6 with TRBJ1-6, with a possible D match to TRBD1 (5 bases). V was pared by 0 bases and J by 9 bases, with 9 bases between. The V gene's germline CDR1 is MNHNY and CDR2 SVGAGI (reference sequence). The CDR3 has 14 residues. CDR3 protein: CASSYSIGTSPLHF. CDR3 coding DNA: TGTGCCAGCAGTTACTCGATAGGGACTTCACCCCTCCACTTT.

V is TRBV5-6 and J is TRBJ1-5, with D possibly TRBD1 on 5 matching bases. This CDR3 contains 12 residues. The V gene lost 5 bases and the J gene lost 5 bases, with 8 bases spanning the gap. Germline CDR1 and CDR2: SGHDT and YYEEEE. The CDR3 DNA reads TGTGCCAGCAGTTGGGGGGATCAGCCCCAGCATTTT. Its translation is CASSWGDQPQHF. Filled out from reference TRBV5-6 and TRBJ1-5, the complete variable domain reads DAGVTQSPTHLIKTRGQQVTLRCSPKSGHDTVSWYQQALGQGPQFIFQYYEEEERQRGNFPDRFSGHQFPNYSSELNVNALLLGDSALYLCASSWGDQPQHFGDGTRLSIL.

This sequence joins TRBV10-3 and TRBJ2-1; 8 bases are a match to TRBD1. The CDR3 totals 15 residues. The germline CDR1 and CDR2 sequences are ENHRY and SYGVKD. J gave up 5 bases and V 3 bases, and 6 bases lay outside the gene matches. CDR3 amino acids: CAISDPGQVNNEQFF. In DNA, the CDR3 is TGTGCCATCAGTGATCCGGGACAGGTCAACAATGAGCAGTTCTTC.

The chain couples TRBV9 to TRBJ2-5, with D unclear. The CDR3 loop spans 15 amino acids. V dropped 0 bases and J dropped 2 bases, with 11 bases sitting between them. Germline values: CDR1 SGDLS, CDR2 YYNGEE. Here the CDR3 DNA reads TGTGCCAGCAGCGTAGGGTCAAGGGTACAAGAGACCCAGTACTTC. This gives the protein CASSVGSRVQETQYF.

As concerns this clonotype: Given a much more abundant clone one base away, this may be a read error. V is TRBV12-3 or TRBV12-4 and J is TRBJ1-2; 9 bases align to TRBD1. This CDR3 spans 13 amino acids. The CDR3 spells CASRQTRTGAPSF. The CDR3 DNA reads as TGTGCCAGCAGACAAACCAGGACAGGGGCCCCGTCCTTC.

The J gene is TRBJ1-5, the V gene TRBV20-1; D is possibly TRBD1 (5 bases). V dropped 6 bases and J dropped 5 bases, with 14 bases sitting between them. The CDR3 loop spans 13 amino acids. The germline V gene encodes CDR1 DFQATT and CDR2 SNEGSKA (reference sequence). As DNA, the CDR3 is TGCAGTGCGAGTCAGGGACCCTATCAGCCCCAGCATTTT. This encodes CSASQGPYQPQHF.

This clonotype was seen only a few times. The genes are TRBV20-1 and TRBJ1-4; D not certain. Trimming pared 4 bases from V and 7 bases from J, leaving 10 bases between. Germline V gene sequence: CDR1 DFQATT, CDR2 SNEGSKA (reference sequence). The CDR3 sequence is 12 residues long. The DNA of the CDR3 is TGCAGTGCTAATTACGGTCGTGAAAAACTGTTTTTT. Translated: CSANYGREKLFF.

The V call is TRBV18, the J call TRBJ2-3; 10 bases are shared with TRBD1. The V and J ends lost 4 bases and 1 base, in that order; junction bases with no gene match: 5. The germline V gene encodes CDR1 KGHSH and CDR2 LQKENI. The CDR3 length is 16 residues. The CDR3 coding sequence is TGTGCCAGCTCACAACGACAGGGGGCCGGCACAGATACGCAGTATTTT. It encodes CASSQRQGAGTDTQYF.

In this sample, this clonotype turned up a few times. The rearrangement links TRBV18 to TRBJ1-4; D may be TRBD1 (6 bases). Trimming took off 5 bases at V and 0 bases at J, with 10 bases between the two ends. The CDR3 extends over 15 amino acids. Germline V CDR1 and CDR2: KGHSH, LQKENI. In nucleotides, the CDR3 is TGTGCCAGCTCATCCCGACAGGCAACTAATGAAAAACTGTTTTTT. Translated: CASSSRQATNEKLFF. The full variable domain, in which reference TRBV18 and TRBJ1-4 provide the parts outside the CDR3, is NAGVMQNPRHLVRRRGQEARLRCSPMKGHSHVYWYRQLPEEGLKFMVYLQKENIIDESGMPKERFSAEFPKEGPSILRIQQVVRGDSAAYFCASSSRQATNEKLFFGSGTQLSVL.

V gene TRBV18 combines with J gene TRBJ2-5; weak D call: TRBD1 (5 bases). In germline, CDR1 is KGHSH, CDR2 LQKENI. V was shortened by 3 bases and J by 4 bases, with 18 bases between the two germline ends. The CDR3 runs to 16 residues. The CDR3 DNA sequence: TGTGCCAGCTCACCCTTATATGGACAATGGAGAGAGACCCAGTACTTC. Protein sequence: CASSPLYGQWRETQYF.

This clonotype was seen a handful of times. The chain carries TRBV11-2 and TRBJ1-1; 9 bases fit TRBD1. The CDR3 runs to 15 residues. Germline trimming cut 5 bases from V and 7 bases from J; bases unmatched to any gene: 11. Germline CDR1 SGHAT, CDR2 FQNNGV. The CDR3 DNA reads as TGTGCCAGCAGCGCAAGTCCCGGGACAGGGAATGAAGCTTTCTTT. Residues: CASSASPGTGNEAFF.

The V call is TRBV7-3, the J call TRBJ1-1, with 7 positions matching TRBD1. CDR3 length: 18 amino acids. CDR1 and CDR2 from the germline V gene are SGHTA and FQGTGA. J lost 0 bases, V lost 4 bases, and 14 bases had no gene match. CDR3 sequence reads: CASSSYSLTGIMNTEAFF. Written as DNA, the CDR3 is TGTGCCAGCAGCTCCTACTCTCTGACAGGGATCATGAACACTGAAGCTTTCTTT.

In this sample, this clonotype turned up a few times. This sequence joins TRBV20-1 and TRBJ1-2; TRBD1 aligns across 7 bases. The CDR3 is 14 amino acids. The junction had 11 bases not matched to a gene; V was cut back by 5 bases and J by 5 bases. CDR1 is DFQATT and CDR2 is SNEGSKA in the germline V gene (reference sequence). The CDR3 here is CSARGRTGGYGYTF. The CDR3 nucleotides are TGCAGTGCTCGGGGACGGACAGGAGGATATGGCTACACCTTC.

This clonotype has only a few counts. The CDR3 region is CSSYLGLGYGYTF. The DNA for the CDR3 is TGCAGTTCATACCTAGGGCTAGGGTATGGCTACACCTTC. The chain links TRBV20-1 to TRBJ1-2; D remains ambiguous. CDR1 DFQATT and CDR2 SNEGSKA come from the germline V gene (reference sequence). The CDR3 is 13 amino acids. V was clipped by 8 bases and J by 5 bases, with 18 bases between them.

A few counts support this clonotype. The chain links TRBV20-1 to TRBJ1-4; D unclear. The germline V gene has CDR1 DFQATT and CDR2 SNEGSKA (reference sequence). Deletions cut 5 bases from V and 8 bases from J, with 12 bases between. There are 12 residues in the CDR3. In DNA, the CDR3 is TGCAGTGCTGCCGGGGTAGGGGAAAAACTGTTTTTT. It yields the protein CSAAGVGEKLFF.

The V and J genes are TRBV5-1 and TRBJ1-1; TRBD1 aligns across 9 bases. Germline V gives CDR1 SGHRS, CDR2 YFSETQ. V gave up 0 bases and J gave up 0 bases; unmatched junction bases: 3. The CDR3 extends over 16 amino acids. Here the CDR3 reads CASSLAGQGVNTEAFF. The CDR3 DNA reads as TGCGCCAGCAGCTTGGCGGGACAGGGTGTGAACACTGAAGCTTTCTTT.